These 25 T cell receptor beta chains came from one sample sequenced in a study of blood T cell repertoires in COVID-19. Data came from immunoSEQ multiplex PCR; TCRdb stores just in-frame clones and leaves some out. The data contain a few hundred thousand clones, 91% of them singletons. Sequencing input: PBMCs or T cells enriched from blood (not recorded which). These receptors all stem from a human donor in a cohort exposed to, infected with or recovered from COVID-19 (not recorded which). The donor label of this sample is uncertain.

Only one count was recorded for this clone. The rearrangement uses TRBV27 and TRBJ1-6, with 7 bases that match TRBD1. Germline values: CDR1 MNHEY, CDR2 SMNVEV (reference sequence). CDR3 length equals 17 residues. With V trimmed by 5 bases and J by 4 bases, 11 bases remained unmatched. The CDR3 DNA reads as TGTGCCAGCAGTACGCGGACAGGCCCCTCGTATAATTCACCCCTCCACTTT. It yields the protein CASSTRTGPSYNSPLHF.

As for this clone: Distinct nucleotide sequences in the sample also encode this CDR3. The V call is TRBV19, the J call TRBJ2-7; TRBD1 agrees at 9 bases. The germline V gene encodes CDR1 LNHDA and CDR2 SQIVND (reference sequence). The CDR3 extends over 14 amino acids. The J segment lost 2 bases and the V segment lost 3 bases, leaving 2 bases of the junction unmatched. CDR3 amino acids: CASSIGTGPYEQYF. CDR3 DNA sequence: TGTGCCAGTAGTATCGGGACAGGGCCCTACGAGCAGTACTTC.

The gene calls are TRBV4-2 and TRBJ2-1; 8 positions match TRBD1. In germline, CDR1 is LGHNA, CDR2 YNFKEQ. Losses at the gene ends were 0 bases for V and 8 bases for J; bases not matched to a gene: 6. The CDR3 consists of 15 residues. The CDR3 region is CASSQEGQGSHEQFF. CDR3 DNA: TGTGCCAGCAGCCAAGAAGGACAGGGATCCCATGAGCAGTTCTTC.

V is TRBV6-4 and J is TRBJ2-7; TRBD1 might be the D (5 bases). The CDR3 covers 15 residues. Germline CDR1 and CDR2: MRHNA and SNTAGT. V was pared by 4 bases and J by 5 bases, with 18 bases between. This chain's CDR3 is CASSVGTGRVHEQYF. The CDR3 DNA follows: TGTGCCAGCAGTGTGGGCACAGGTAGGGTCCACGAGCAGTACTTC.

This clone turned up a few times. V and J are TRBV24-1 and TRBJ1-2; D unresolved. V dropped 3 bases and J dropped 4 bases, with 8 bases sitting between them. Germline CDR1 and CDR2: KGHDR and SFDVKD. This CDR3 is built from 13 residues. The CDR3 bases are TGTGCCACCAGTGATGGAGGCATCTATGGCTACACCTTC. Translating it yields CATSDGGIYGYTF.

The V call is TRBV27, the J call TRBJ1-1; TRBD1 might be the D (5 bases). With 6 bases removed from V and 1 base from J, the gap between germline ends came to 9 bases. The CDR3 consists of 13 residues. The V gene's germline CDR1 is MNHEY and CDR2 SMNVEV (reference sequence). In DNA form, the CDR3 reads TGTGCCAGCAGACAAACAGGGAACACTGAAGCTTTCTTT. Protein sequence: CASRQTGNTEAFF.

The V gene is TRBV9, the J gene TRBJ2-3; possibly TRBD1 for D (6 bases). Germline-derived CDR1 and CDR2 are SGDLS and YYNGEE. The CDR3 length is 14 residues. Trimming stripped 3 bases from V and 3 bases from J, with 11 bases between. The CDR3 DNA follows: TGTGCCAGCAGCGAGGACAGACCAACAGATACGCAGTATTTT. This gives the protein CASSEDRPTDTQYF.

The chain has TRBV7-9 and TRBJ1-1; a possible D gene is TRBD1 (5 bases). CDR1 is SEHNR and CDR2 is FQNEAQ in the germline V gene (reference sequence). The V and J ends lost 5 bases and 1 base respectively, with 14 bases between them. This CDR3 has 15 amino acids. The CDR3 is CASSPQGAGNTEAFF. The CDR3 DNA follows: TGTGCCAGCAGCCCCCAAGGGGCAGGGAACACTGAAGCTTTCTTT.

The chain joins TRBV5-1 to TRBJ1-1, with D possibly being TRBD1 (5 bases). V gave up 4 bases and J gave up 10 bases, with 14 bases separating them. The CDR3 is 12 amino acids. CDR1 SGHRS and CDR2 YFSETQ come from the germline V gene. CDR3 bases: TGCGCCAGCAGCATCGCAGGGTCCGCAGCTTTCTTT. This sequence encodes CASSIAGSAAFF.

J is TRBJ2-7 and V is TRBV7-8, with D maybe TRBD2 (7 bases). The CDR3 spans 15 residues. Germline V gene sequence: CDR1 SGHVS, CDR2 FQNEAQ. Trimming took 5 bases from V and 0 from J, leaving 14 bases between them. CDR3 sequence: CASSNLGGGSYEQYF. CDR3 DNA: TGTGCCAGCAGCAACCTGGGAGGGGGCTCCTACGAGCAGTACTTC.

V and J are TRBV5-1 and TRBJ2-3; 7 bases align to TRBD1. This CDR3 spans 14 amino acids. Germline CDR1 SGHRS, CDR2 YFSETQ. The V and J ends lost 4 bases and 2 bases, in that order; junction bases with no gene match: 4. The DNA for the CDR3 is TGCGCCAGCAGCCCTGGGACAGCCACAGATACGCAGTATTTT. It translates to CASSPGTATDTQYF.

The chain combines TRBV11-1 with TRBJ1-2, with 10 bases fitting TRBD1. Germline V gene sequence: CDR1 SGHAT, CDR2 FQDESV (reference sequence). The J segment lost 0 bases and the V segment lost 5 bases, leaving 3 bases of the junction unmatched. This CDR3 region has 15 residues. CDR3 region: CASSQGTGANYGYTF. CDR3 sequence (DNA): TGTGCCAGCAGCCAAGGGACAGGGGCTAACTATGGCTACACCTTC.

The CDR3, as DNA: TGTGCCAGCAGCTTACTTGGACTCTTCACAGATACGCAGTATTTT. It is translated as CASSLLGLFTDTQYF. This chain joins TRBV11-2 and TRBJ2-3; D is perhaps TRBD2 (5 bases). Looked up from germline, CDR1 is SGHAT and CDR2 is FQNNGV. The CDR3 covers 15 residues. The germline V and J ends were trimmed by 2 bases and 2 bases, with 11 bases remaining between them.

The chain combines TRBV5-1 with TRBJ1-3; TRBD1 matches 12 bases. Germline loops: CDR1 SGHRS, CDR2 YFSETQ. The CDR3 spans 15 residues. Germline trimming cut 5 bases from V and 4 bases from J; bases unmatched to any gene: 4. As DNA, the CDR3 is TGCGCCAGCAGTACCGGGACAGGGGGCGGAAACACCATATATTTT. Its translation: CASSTGTGGGNTIYF.

V usage is TRBV10-3 and J usage is TRBJ2-7; 7 bases align to TRBD1. The V and J ends lost 0 bases and 2 bases, in that order; junction bases with no gene match: 1. CDR1 and CDR2 (germline): ENHRY, SYGVKD. The CDR3 is made up of 14 amino acids. As DNA, the CDR3 is TGTGCCATCAGTGAGTCGGGACAGACCTACGAGCAGTACTTC. This sequence encodes CAISESGQTYEQYF.

The chain is built from TRBV12-3 or TRBV12-4 and TRBJ1-2; D is uncertain. The CDR3 has 12 amino acids. V was shortened by 3 bases and J by 5 bases, with 7 bases between the two germline ends. The CDR3 sequence: CASSLGAYGYTF. The DNA for the CDR3 is TGTGCCAGCAGTTTGGGAGCTTATGGCTACACCTTC.

This rearrangement joins TRBV19 to TRBJ1-2; 10 bases map to TRBD1. CDR3 size: 15 residues. Germline loops: CDR1 LNHDA, CDR2 SQIVND (reference sequence). J was trimmed by 3 bases and V by 7 bases; bases with no gene match: 8. CDR3 in amino acids: CASNTPGQGYYGYTF. CDR3 DNA: TGTGCCAGTAACACTCCGGGACAGGGGTACTATGGCTACACCTTC.

The rearrangement links TRBV20-1 to TRBJ2-3; 8 bases agree with TRBD1. The CDR3 consists of 13 residues. Per germline, CDR1 DFQATT and CDR2 SNEGSKA (reference sequence). V lost 3 bases, J lost 7 bases, and 6 bases stayed unmatched. CDR3: CSASGAGGHTQYF. CDR3 DNA: TGCAGTGCTAGTGGGGCAGGGGGCCATACGCAGTATTTT.

This clone was observed a handful of times. This sequence joins TRBV27 and TRBJ1-1, with TRBD1 matching over 10 bases. The CDR3 has 13 residues. V shed 5 bases, J shed 10 bases, and the junction held 7 bases outside the gene matches. Germline CDR1 is MNHEY and CDR2 is SMNVEV (reference sequence). Written as DNA, the CDR3 is TGTGCCAGCAGTAGACAGGGGGCAAGGCGAGCTTTCTTT. The encoded protein is CASSRQGARRAFF.

This chain joins TRBV7-2 and TRBJ1-3; tentatively, D is TRBD1 (5 bases). The germline gives CDR1 SGHTA, CDR2 FQGNSA. The CDR3 has 13 residues. Trimming pared 7 bases from V and 3 bases from J, leaving 10 bases between. CDR3 sequence: CASIGGNGNTIYF. The CDR3 nucleotides read TGTGCCAGCATCGGGGGTAATGGAAACACCATATATTTT.

The rearrangement links TRBV11-3 to TRBJ2-3, with 7 bases aligning to TRBD1. CDR1 is SGHNT, CDR2 YENEEA, per germline. After removal of 1 base from V and 3 bases from J, the junction contained 4 bases not matched to a gene. The CDR3 loop spans 15 amino acids. CDR3 protein: CASSLGGGPTDTQYF. The DNA of the CDR3 is TGTGCCAGCAGCTTAGGAGGGGGCCCGACAGATACGCAGTATTTT.

This chain links TRBV6-2 or TRBV6-3 with TRBJ1-2; 8 bases agree with TRBD1. Germline loops: CDR1 MNHEY, CDR2 SVGEGT. The CDR3 consists of 14 residues. Germline trimming cut 5 bases from V and 3 bases from J; bases unmatched to any gene: 5. CDR3 DNA sequence: TGTGCCAGCAGTCATCAGGGGGCTGACTATGGCTACACCTTC. Its translation: CASSHQGADYGYTF.

V is TRBV30 and J is TRBJ2-7, with TRBD1 matching over 8 bases. This CDR3 spans 14 amino acids. J gave up 3 bases and V 2 bases, and 6 bases lay outside the gene matches. Germline assignment: CDR1 GTSNPN and CDR2 SVGIG (reference sequence). CDR3: CAWSPGQGIYEQYF. CDR3 nucleotides: TGTGCCTGGAGTCCCGGACAGGGAATCTACGAGCAGTACTTC.

The chain links TRBV14 to TRBJ2-1, with D perhaps matching TRBD2 (5 bases). V was clipped by 4 bases and J by 2 bases, with 15 bases between them. Germline V gene sequence: CDR1 SGHDN, CDR2 FVKESK. The CDR3 has 16 amino acids. CDR3 sequence reads: CASSLSPRGAYNEQFF. CDR3 bases: TGTGCCAGCAGCCTTTCCCCTCGGGGAGCCTACAATGAGCAGTTCTTC.

The chain is built from TRBV10-3 and TRBJ2-7, with 7 bases fitting TRBD1. J was trimmed by 0 bases and V by 6 bases; bases with no gene match: 8. The CDR3 has 15 amino acids. Germline CDR1 reads ENHRY; CDR2 reads SYGVKD. In DNA form, the CDR3 reads TGTGCCATCAGCGCAGGGGGTGATGGCTCCTACGAGCAGTACTTC. Encoded protein: CAISAGGDGSYEQYF.